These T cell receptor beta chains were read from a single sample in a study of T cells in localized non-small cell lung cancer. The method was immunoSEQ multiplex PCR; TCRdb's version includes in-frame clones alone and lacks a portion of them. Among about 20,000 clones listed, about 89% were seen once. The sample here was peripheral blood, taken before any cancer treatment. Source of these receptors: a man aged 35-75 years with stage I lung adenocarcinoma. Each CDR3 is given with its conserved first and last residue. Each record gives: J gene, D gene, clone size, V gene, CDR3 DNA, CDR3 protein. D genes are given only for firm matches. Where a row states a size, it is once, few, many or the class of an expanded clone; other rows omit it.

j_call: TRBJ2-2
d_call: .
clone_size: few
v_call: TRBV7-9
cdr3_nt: TGTGCCAGCAGCCATAAGACAGAGACCGGGGAGCTGTTTTTT
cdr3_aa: CASSHKTETGELFF

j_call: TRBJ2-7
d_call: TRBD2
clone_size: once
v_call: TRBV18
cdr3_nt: TGTGCCAGCTCATCTGGGGCAGCGGGGTTCTTCTACGAGCAGTACTTC
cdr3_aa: CASSSGAAGFFYEQYF

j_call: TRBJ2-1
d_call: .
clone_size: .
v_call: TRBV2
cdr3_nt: TGTGCCAGCGGCGATACTAGGGGGGAGCAGTTCTTC
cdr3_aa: CASGDTRGEQFF

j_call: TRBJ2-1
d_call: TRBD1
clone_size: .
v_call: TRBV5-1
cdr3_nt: TGCGCCAGCGGTGAAGGGACAGGGACCTACAATGAGCAGTTCTTC
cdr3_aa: CASGEGTGTYNEQFF

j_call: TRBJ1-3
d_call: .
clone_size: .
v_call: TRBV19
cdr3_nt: TGTGTCAGTAGTTCCTCCATAGCTGGAAACACCATATATTTT
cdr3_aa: CVSSSSIAGNTIYF

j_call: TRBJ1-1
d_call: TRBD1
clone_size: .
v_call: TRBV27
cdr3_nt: TGTGCCAGCACCCTGACAGGGGGTAGGACTGAAGCTTTCTTT
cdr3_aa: CASTLTGGRTEAFF

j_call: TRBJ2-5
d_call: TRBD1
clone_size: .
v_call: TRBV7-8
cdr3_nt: TGTGCCAGCAGCGTAGCGACAGGGCCGATACAAGAGACCCAGTACTTC
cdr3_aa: CASSVATGPIQETQYF

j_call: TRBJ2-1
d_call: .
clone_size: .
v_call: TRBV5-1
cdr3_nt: TGCGCCAGCTACAGCGCGACCAACAATGAGCAGTTCTTC
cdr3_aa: CASYSATNNEQFF

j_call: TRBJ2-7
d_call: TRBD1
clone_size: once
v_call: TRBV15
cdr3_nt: TGTGCCACCAGCAGAGATCTGGGACAGGCTACTTACGAGCAGTACTTC
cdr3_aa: CATSRDLGQATYEQYF

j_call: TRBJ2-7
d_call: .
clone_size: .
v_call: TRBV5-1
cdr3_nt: TGCGCCAGCAGCTTGGACGATGTCGTCTGCGAGCAGTACTTC
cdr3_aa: CASSLDDVVCEQYF

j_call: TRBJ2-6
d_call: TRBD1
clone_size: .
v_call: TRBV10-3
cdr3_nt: TGTGCCATCTACCCAGGGGGCGCGAGTGGGGCCAACGTCCTGACTTTC
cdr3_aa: CAIYPGGASGANVLTF

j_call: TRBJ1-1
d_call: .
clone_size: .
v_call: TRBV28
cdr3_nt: TGTGCCAGCAGTTTTTCCAGGGTGAACACTGAAGCTTTCTTT
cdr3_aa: CASSFSRVNTEAFF

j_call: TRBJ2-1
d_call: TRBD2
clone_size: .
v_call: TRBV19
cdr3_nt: TGTGCCAGTACACTCGGGACTAGCGGCTACAATGAGCAGTTCTTC
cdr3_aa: CASTLGTSGYNEQFF

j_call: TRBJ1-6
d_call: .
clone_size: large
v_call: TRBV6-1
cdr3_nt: TGTGCCAGCAGTGCCGGCCCCTATAATTCACCCCTCCACTTT
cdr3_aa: CASSAGPYNSPLHF

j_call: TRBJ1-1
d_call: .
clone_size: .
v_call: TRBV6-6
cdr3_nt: TGTGTCAGCAGTCCCGGACAGCACCTTGAAGCTTTCTTT
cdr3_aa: CVSSPGQHLEAFF

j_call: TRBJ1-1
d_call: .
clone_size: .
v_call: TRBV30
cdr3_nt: TGTGCCTGGAGTGTATCGCGGGGCACTGAAGCTTTCTTT
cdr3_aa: CAWSVSRGTEAFF

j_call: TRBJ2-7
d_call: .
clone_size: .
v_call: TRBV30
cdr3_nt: TGTGCCTGGAGTGTAAAGGCAATCCCCGAGCAGTACTTC
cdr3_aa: CAWSVKAIPEQYF

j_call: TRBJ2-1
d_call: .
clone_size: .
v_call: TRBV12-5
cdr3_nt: TGTGCTAGTGCCGCTACAGGGAGCATGTTCTTC
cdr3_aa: CASAATGSMFF

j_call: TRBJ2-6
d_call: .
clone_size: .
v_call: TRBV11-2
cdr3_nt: TGTGCCAGCAGCTTAATGCGCTCTGGGGCCAACGTCCTGACTTTC
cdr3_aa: CASSLMRSGANVLTF

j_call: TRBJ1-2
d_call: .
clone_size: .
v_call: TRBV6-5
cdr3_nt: TGTGCCAGCAGTCCCCGGGGCGGGCGTTATGGCTACACCTTC
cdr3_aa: CASSPRGGRYGYTF

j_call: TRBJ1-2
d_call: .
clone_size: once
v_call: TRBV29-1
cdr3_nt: TGCAGCGTTGAAGATCTTTGGGACTTGGAGGCCTATGGCTACACCTTC
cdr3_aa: CSVEDLWDLEAYGYTF

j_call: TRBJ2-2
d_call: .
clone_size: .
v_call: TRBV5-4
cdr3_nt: TGTGCCAGCAGCTTGGATTCCTTGGGAGAGCGGCACACCGGGGAGCTGTTTTTT
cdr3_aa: CASSLDSLGERHTGELFF

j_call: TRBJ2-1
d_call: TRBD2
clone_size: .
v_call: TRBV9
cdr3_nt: TGTGCCAGCAGCGAAACTGCGGGGGGCCCCTACAATGAGCAGTTCTTC
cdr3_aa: CASSETAGGPYNEQFF

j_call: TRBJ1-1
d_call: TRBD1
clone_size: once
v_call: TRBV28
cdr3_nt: TGTGCCAGCAGTTCTTGGACAGGGATAAGGACTGAAGCTTTCTTT
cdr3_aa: CASSSWTGIRTEAFF

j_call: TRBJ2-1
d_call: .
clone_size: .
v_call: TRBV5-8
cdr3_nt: TGTGCCAGCAGCTTGGGGGCAAGTCCATTAGGTGAGCAGTTCTTC
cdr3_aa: CASSLGASPLGEQFF

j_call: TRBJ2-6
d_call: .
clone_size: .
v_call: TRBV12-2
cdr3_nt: TGTGCAAGTCGCCCCTACAGGGAGGGCCAATCCTCTGGGGCCAACGTCCTGACTTTC
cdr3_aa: CASRPYREGQSSGANVLTF

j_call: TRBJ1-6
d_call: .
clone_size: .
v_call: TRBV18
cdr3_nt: TGTGCCAGCTCACCCCGGGGCATAAATAATTCACCCCTCCACTTT
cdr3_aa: CASSPRGINNSPLHF

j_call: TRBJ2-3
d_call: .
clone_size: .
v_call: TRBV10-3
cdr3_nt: TGTGCCACCCAGGGAGTCCAGGGGGATACGCAGTATTTT
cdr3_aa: CATQGVQGDTQYF

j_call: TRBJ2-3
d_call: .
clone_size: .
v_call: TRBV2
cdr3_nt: TGTGCCAGCATGAGGCCCGCTAGCACAGATACGCAGTATTTT
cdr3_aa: CASMRPASTDTQYF

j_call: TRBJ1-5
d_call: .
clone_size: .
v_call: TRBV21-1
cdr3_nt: TGTGCCAGCAGCAAGGGTAAGTTATCAGGCAATCAGCCCCAGCATTTT
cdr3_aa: CASSKGKLSGNQPQHF

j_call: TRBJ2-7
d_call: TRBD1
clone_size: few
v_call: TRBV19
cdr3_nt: TGTGCCAGTAGTGATGGACAGGGGGTCTACGAGCAGTACTTC
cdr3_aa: CASSDGQGVYEQYF

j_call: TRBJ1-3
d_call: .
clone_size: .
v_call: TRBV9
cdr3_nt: TGTGCCAGCAGCTCATACTCGGGGGGTCGAAACACCATATATTTT
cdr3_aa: CASSSYSGGRNTIYF

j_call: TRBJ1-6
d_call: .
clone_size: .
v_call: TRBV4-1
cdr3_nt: TGCGCCAGCAGCCAAGTGGGCGATTCACCCCTCCACTTT
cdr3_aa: CASSQVGDSPLHF

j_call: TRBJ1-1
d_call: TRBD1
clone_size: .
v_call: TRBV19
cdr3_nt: TGTGCCAGTAAACCGGGACAGATGAACACTGAAGCTTTCTTT
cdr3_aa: CASKPGQMNTEAFF

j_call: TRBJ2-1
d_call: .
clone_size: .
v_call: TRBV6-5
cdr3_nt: TGTGCCAGCAGTTACTCGATACAGGGTGAGCAGTTCTTC
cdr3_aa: CASSYSIQGEQFF

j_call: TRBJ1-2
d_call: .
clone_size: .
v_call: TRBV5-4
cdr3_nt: TGTGCCAGCAGCCGCGATCGAAAAAATGGCTACACCTTC
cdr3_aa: CASSRDRKNGYTF

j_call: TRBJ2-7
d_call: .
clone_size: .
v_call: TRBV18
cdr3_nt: TGTGCCAGCTCACCCGACCTCGAGCAGTACTTC
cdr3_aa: CASSPDLEQYF

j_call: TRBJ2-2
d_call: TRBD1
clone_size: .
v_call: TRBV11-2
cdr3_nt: TGTGCCAGCAGCCCACGACAGGGGACCGGGGAGCTGTTTTTT
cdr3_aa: CASSPRQGTGELFF

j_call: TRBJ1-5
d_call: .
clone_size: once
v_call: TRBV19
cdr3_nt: TGTGCCAGTAGTGTGAGCAATCAGCCCCAGCATTTT
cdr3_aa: CASSVSNQPQHF

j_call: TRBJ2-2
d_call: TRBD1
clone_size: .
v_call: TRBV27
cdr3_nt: TGTGCCAGCAGTTCGGGACAGCCGGCCGGGGAGCTGTTTTTT
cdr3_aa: CASSSGQPAGELFF

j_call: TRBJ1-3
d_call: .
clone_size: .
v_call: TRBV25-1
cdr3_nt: TGTGCCAGCAGAGGTAGACAGGCTGGAAACACCATATATTTT
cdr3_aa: CASRGRQAGNTIYF

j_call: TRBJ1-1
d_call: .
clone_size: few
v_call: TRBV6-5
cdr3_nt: TGTGCCAGCAGTTACTCTATCAGGGGGAACACTGAAGCTTTCTTT
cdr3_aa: CASSYSIRGNTEAFF

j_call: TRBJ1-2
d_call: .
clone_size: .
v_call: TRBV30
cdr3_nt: TGTGCCTGGACCAGAGGCAAGGTTACGTATGGCTACACCTTC
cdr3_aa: CAWTRGKVTYGYTF